This is a list of T cell receptor beta chains from one sample in a study of beta chain features in type 1 diabetes. Clones were read by immunoSEQ multiplex PCR, and TCRdb kept only the in-frame ones, dropping some. The sample includes under 950,000 clones, roughly 15% of them seen just once. The sequenced sample consisted of naive CD4+ T cells from blood. The source of these receptors is a woman aged 18-29 years in good health. The CDR3 runs from the conserved cysteine through the conserved F or W. D genes are given only for firm matches. For some rows the clone size is stated as once, few or many, or as a class when expanded; others skip it.

TRBJ2-1,few,TRBV6-5,TRBD2,TGTGCCAGCAGGCCTAGCGGGATAATTTTGAATGAGCAGTTCTTC,CASRPSGIILNEQFF
TRBJ2-2,-,TRBV6-1,TRBD1,TGTGCCAGCAGTGAATCAAGGGGGCCAACCGGGGAGCTGTTTTTT,CASSESRGPTGELFF
TRBJ1-2,-,TRBV29-1,-,TGCAGCGTTAAGCGGCCCAACTATGGCTACACCTTC,CSVKRPNYGYTF
TRBJ1-2,-,TRBV11-3,-,TGTGCCAGCAGCTTTGGACTGCTGTATGGCTACACCTTC,CASSFGLLYGYTF
TRBJ2-5,few,TRBV15,-,TGTGCCACCAGCAGTCCGTGGGAGACCCAGTACTTC,CATSSPWETQYF
TRBJ2-1,few,TRBV5-4,-,TGTGTCTATTTAGGGTCCTACAATGAGCAGTTCTTC,CVYLGSYNEQFF
TRBJ1-1,few,TRBV29-1,-,TGCAGCGCACGGACCCTCGAGGGGACTGAAGCTTTCTTT,CSARTLEGTEAFF
TRBJ2-7,few,TRBV6-5,TRBD2,TGTGCCAGCAGCCAAGGGACTAGCGGGAGTTCCGAGCAGTACTTC,CASSQGTSGSSEQYF
TRBJ2-1,-,TRBV15,-,TGTGCCACCAGCATAAGACAGACAAGATTGGGTGAGCAGTTCTTC,CATSIRQTRLGEQFF
TRBJ2-3,few,TRBV19,-,TGTGCCAGTAGAAGGCGTGCTACAACAGATACGCAGTATTTT,CASRRRATTDTQYF
TRBJ2-2,-,TRBV4-1,-,TGCGCCAGCAGCCAAGATCGGCAGGCCGGGGAGCTGTTTTTT,CASSQDRQAGELFF
TRBJ1-3,-,TRBV25-1,-,TGTGCCAGCAGTCGGCAGGGAATCGGAAACACCATATATTTT,CASSRQGIGNTIYF
TRBJ2-5,few,TRBV6-5,-,TGTGCCAGCAGTTACTCGACGGTGGGTGCAGAGACCCAGTACTTC,CASSYSTVGAETQYF
TRBJ1-2,few,TRBV20-1,-,TGCAGCTCTCCGGAAAACTATGGCTACACCTTC,CSSPENYGYTF
TRBJ2-2,-,TRBV7-2,-,TGTGCCAGCAGCTGGACCACCGGGGAGCTGTTTTTT,CASSWTTGELFF
TRBJ1-2,-,TRBV28,-,TGTGCCAGCCGGGGGCCCCACCGAGGTAGCTACACCTTC,CASRGPHRGSYTF